This T cell receptor (beta chain) was recorded in a study of vaccination effects on CD4 cells after COVID-19. Whole-study context: Two-dose BNT162b2 or mRNA-1273 vaccination was given to participants. Notes on the study in general: Researchers report that only 1 of 255 vaccine-induced clones in healthy vaccinees cross-reacted with common cold coronaviruses.

Measured with immunoSEQ multiplex PCR; TCRdb has only the in-frame clones, and not every one. The sample has 70,000 to 95,000 clones; around 70% are singletons. The CDR3 extends over 15 amino acids. CD4+ T cells specific for antigen were expanded with viral peptide pools by the ViraFEST assay before sequencing. Having been cultured for around ten days, the cells underwent CD4+ T cell isolation. People in the vaccine group had not been infected with SARS-CoV-2 before, and their nucleocapsid antibodies were negative. As for this clone: Its target is not known.

This receptor was taken from a human donor who received a COVID-19 vaccine. The starting material was CD4+ T cells from PBMCs cultured with HCoV-229E spike peptides, obtained before COVID-19 vaccination. The chain joins TRBV21-1 to TRBJ2-7; the table assigns TRBD2, which was not confirmed against the DNA. TRBV21-1 is a pseudogene locus. The CDR3 DNA follows: TGTGCCAGCAGCACACGACGGAGCATCCCCTACGAGCAGTACGTC. Amino acid sequence: CASSTRRSIPYEQYV.